What follows is one TCR beta chain and its context. What it recognizes is unknown. V was clipped by 4 bases and J by 4 bases, with 11 bases between them. The CDR3 contains 13 residues. Germline loops: CDR1 SGHKS, CDR2 YYEKEE (reference sequence). These data belong to a study of long-term antiretroviral therapy in people with HIV. Study outcomes and limitations: Clones that had undergone expansion before ART dominated the repertoire at all time points.

The immunoSEQ assay was v3.0, run at survey level. Measured with immunoSEQ multiplex PCR; TCRdb has only the in-frame clones, and not every one. The sample consists of around 21,000 clones, roughly 87% of them appearing once. The rearrangement links TRBV5-5 to TRBJ2-5; D possibly corresponds to TRBD2 (6 bases). This sequence was found in a young man with HIV. The input for sequencing was unsorted PBMCs, taken 2.1 years after starting antiretroviral therapy. CDR3 sequence (DNA): TGTGCCAGCAGCAGACCCGGGGGAGAGACCCAGTACTTC. Encoded protein: CASSRPGGETQYF.